This T cell receptor (beta chain) stems from a study of identical twins' blood T cells. This clonotype was seen more than once but under ten times. Via MiXCR, TCRdb re-called the 5' RACE reads, giving one row per CDR3 protein. Of about 370,000 distinct CDR3 sequences detected, more than 25% appear once; the ten largest clones hold approximately 6.6%. Three pairs of healthy female monozygous twins were the donors. This CDR3 contains 13 residues. CDR1 MNHEY and CDR2 SMNVEV come from the germline V gene (reference sequence). Trimming pared 9 bases from V and 8 bases from J, leaving 17 bases between. This chain connects TRBV27 to TRBJ2-1; tentative D call: TRBD1 (6 bases). The TCR sequence derives from a woman between 18 and 55 years old in good health. The sequenced sample consisted of PBMCs. CDR3 coding DNA: TGTGCCAGGGGACCACAGGGTAGTCATGAGCAGTTCTTC. This sequence encodes CARGPQGSHEQFF.